Below, one TCR beta chain is given with its context. Germline V gene sequence: CDR1 MNHEY, CDR2 SVGAGI. V lost 5 bases to trimming and J lost 2 bases; unmatched junction nucleotides: 3. This CDR3 region has 14 residues. Participants' reported clinical history set cohort assignment. This sample was included in a study of blood T cell repertoires in COVID-19. Study summary: T cells, B-cell-depleted T cells, or PBMCs supplied cDNA or gDNA.

The authors' processing: Reference gene primer amplification gave estimated nucleated cell counts. Data came from immunoSEQ multiplex PCR; TCRdb stores just in-frame clones and leaves some out. The V and J calls and the clone size are those of that table, but D and trimming were determined from the DNA. The table has hundreds of thousands of clones, over 75% seen once. The rearrangement links TRBV6-5 to TRBJ1-5; 7 bases are a match to TRBD1. Material: PBMCs or T cells enriched from blood (not recorded which). The receptor's source is a man under 40 who had recovered from COVID-19. The CDR3 sequence: CASSTTGGNQPQHF. CDR3 in DNA: TGTGCCAGCAGTACTACAGGGGGCAATCAGCCCCAGCATTTT.